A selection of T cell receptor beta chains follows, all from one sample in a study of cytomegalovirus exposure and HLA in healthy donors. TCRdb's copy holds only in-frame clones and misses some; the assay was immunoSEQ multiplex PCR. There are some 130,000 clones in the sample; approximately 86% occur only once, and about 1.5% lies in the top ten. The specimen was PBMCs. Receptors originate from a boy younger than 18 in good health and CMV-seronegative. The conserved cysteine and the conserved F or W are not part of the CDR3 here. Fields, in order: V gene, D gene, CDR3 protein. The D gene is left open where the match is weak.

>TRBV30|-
AWSVRGSYEQY
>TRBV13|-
ASRDNPFSGNTIY
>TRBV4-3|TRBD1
ASSQELRQGYYGYT
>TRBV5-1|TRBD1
ASSFLHPGTGEGLNEQF
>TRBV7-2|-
ASSLQGVNTEAF
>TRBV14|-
ASSQDRVNYGYT
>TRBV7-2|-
ASSLFPADTQY
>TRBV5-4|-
ASWVGGTTEQF
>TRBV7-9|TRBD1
ASSLAGTGVTGELF
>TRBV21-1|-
ASSKGRGSYIQY
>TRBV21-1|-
ASSKRNRGDTEAF
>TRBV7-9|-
ASSLGATEAF